The T cell receptor beta chain described here comes from a study of blood T cell repertoires in COVID-19. Study as a whole: COVID-19 samples, acute and convalescent, were from the United States, Italy and Spain.

In the study's own analysis: Reference gene primer amplification gave nucleated cell count estimates. Repertoires were generated with immunoSEQ multiplex PCR, while TCRdb's copy carries only in-frame clones and drops some. V and J calls and clone size follow that table, whereas D and trimming were derived from the DNA. This table holds roughly 100,000 clones, approximately 80% found once. The sequence came from a woman in her 70s with acute or convalescent COVID-19. Sequenced input: peripheral blood.

CDR3 residues: CAWSGGGVKKLFF. As DNA, the CDR3 is TGTGCCTGGAGTGGTGGCGGGGTGAAGAAACTGTTTTTT. The rearrangement links TRBV30 to TRBJ1-4; D is unresolved. V shed 1 base and J shed 11 bases, with 14 bases lying between them. Germline CDR1 reads GTSNPN; CDR2 reads SVGIG (reference sequence). CDR3 length: 13 amino acids.